This entry describes one T cell receptor beta chain. The protocol was immunoSEQ multiplex PCR, while the TCRdb copy is restricted to in-frame clones and leaves out a portion. The table shows millions of clones, with more than 90% occurring only once. This entry comes from a study of shared clonotypes between healthy human individuals. Across the study: CD4 naive and CD4 memory each took three plates per donor, while CD8 naive took two and CD8 memory one.

The CDR3 consists of 14 residues. V was clipped by 7 bases and J by 0 bases; unmatched bases: 5. CDR1 LNHDA and CDR2 SQIVND come from the germline V gene (reference sequence). Sequencing input: naive CD4+ T cells sorted from blood. Described subset: CD45RA+ positively selected. This sequence joins TRBV19 and TRBJ1-1, with TRBD1 matching over 7 bases. This receptor was taken from a man between 18 and 35 years old in good health. This chain's CDR3 is CASTQTGMNTEAFF. The DNA for the CDR3 is TGTGCCAGTACCCAGACAGGGATGAACACTGAAGCTTTCTTT.